This T cell receptor beta chain was observed in a study of cytomegalovirus exposure and HLA in healthy donors. Study-wide points: Reports showed the classifier diagnosing cytomegalovirus status with high specificity and sensitivity. Overall, around 160 TCR beta chains were annotated as cytomegalovirus-associated. On later analysis, the bulk of CMV-associated TCR beta chains appeared to be HLA-restricted.

CDR1 SGHRS and CDR2 YFSETQ come from the germline V gene. The V segment lost 4 bases and the J segment 5 bases; nucleotides outside the gene matches: 6. This CDR3 comprises 14 residues. All donors participated as healthy donors of bone marrow. In the PCR, 60 Vbeta and 13 Jbeta primers were used. Here immunoSEQ multiplex PCR was the method, and the copy in TCRdb shows in-frame clones only, minus some. The table shows 98,000 or so clones, with over 9% occurring only once. In this sample, this clone turned up a few times. Its antigen is not identified. What was sequenced was PBMCs. This clonotype originated in a middle-aged man in good health and CMV-seropositive. This rearrangement joins TRBV5-1 to TRBJ2-3; 8 bases fit TRBD1. The CDR3 loop reads CASSQGTGQDTQYF. DNA of the CDR3: TGCGCCAGCAGCCAGGGGACAGGTCAAGATACGCAGTATTTT.